This TCR beta chain was sequenced in a study of cytomegalovirus exposure and HLA in healthy donors. For the study at large: The Caucasian-associated ancestry cluster held around 81% of 350 to 450 genotyped donors.

Findings and limits, study-wide: Likely technical artifact: a cluster of highly shared sequence variants.

On this clone itself: The antigen remains unidentified.

With 60 Vbeta and 13 Jbeta primers, the PCR was carried out. Measured with immunoSEQ multiplex PCR; TCRdb has only the in-frame clones, and not every one. Among some 64,000 clones listed, roughly nine tenths were seen once. The V and J ends lost 4 bases and 3 bases respectively, with 10 bases between them. CDR1 and CDR2 (germline): GTSNPN, SVGIG (reference sequence). There are 13 residues in the CDR3. Sequenced sample: PBMCs. This receptor was taken from a man aged 30 to 39 in good health and CMV-seropositive. The V and J genes are TRBV30 and TRBJ1-5; D not resolved. CDR3 DNA: TGTGCCTGGACCAACGGGGACAATCAGCCCCAGCATTTT. This encodes CAWTNGDNQPQHF.